This T cell receptor beta chain emerged from a study of CD8 T cells in Susac syndrome. The germline V gene has CDR1 MDHEN and CDR2 SYDVKM. CDR3 size: 16 residues. Trimming removed 2 bases from V and 3 bases from J, with 15 bases in between. The authors reverse transcribed about 0.5 to 1 ug RNA with random hexamers. TCRdb re-analysed the immunoSEQ multiplex PCR reads in MiXCR, keeping a single row per CDR3 protein. Among hundreds of thousands of distinct CDR3 sequences listed, roughly 85% were seen once. The chain is built from TRBV28 and TRBJ2-3; D may be TRBD2 (6 bases). Sequencing was performed on CD8+ T cells from PBMCs. This receptor was taken from a human donor with multiple sclerosis. CDR3 bases: TGTGCCAGCAGTTTAGGGACCCTCCGGGGGACAGATACGCAGTATTTT. It specifies CASSLGTLRGTDTQYF.